These 30 T cell receptor beta chains came from one sample sequenced in a study of cytomegalovirus exposure and HLA in healthy donors. Primers included in the PCR were 60 Vbeta and 13 Jbeta primers. Here immunoSEQ multiplex PCR was the method, and the copy in TCRdb shows in-frame clones only, minus some. The sample lists 180,000 or so clones, more than 60% occurring once. Sequenced material: PBMCs. Receptors were obtained from a woman between 35 and 50 years old in good health and CMV-seropositive.

V is TRBV10-3 and J is TRBJ2-3; TRBD2 matches at 9 bases. The CDR3 runs to 13 residues. V shed 11 bases and J 3 bases; nucleotides not matched to a gene: 6. From germline, CDR1 is ENHRY and CDR2 SYGVKD. Here the CDR3 reads CASGREGTDTQYF. DNA of the CDR3: TGTGCCTCCGGGCGGGAGGGTACAGATACGCAGTATTTT.

Only a few counts were recorded for this clone. The chain joins TRBV29-1 to TRBJ1-1, with D uncertain. The V end was cut by 4 bases, the J end by 1 base, with 7 bases between. The CDR3 consists of 12 residues. Germline V lookup: CDR1 SQVTM, CDR2 ANQGSEA. In DNA form, the CDR3 reads TGCAGCGTTGGTCGGGAGAACACTGAAGCTTTCTTT. Its translation: CSVGRENTEAFF.

The table lists this clone with a few counts. The CDR3 region is CASSLVGHSTDTQYF. The CDR3 DNA reads TGTGCCAGCAGCTTAGTTGGGCACAGCACAGATACGCAGTATTTT. The chain couples TRBV7-9 to TRBJ2-3; D not resolved. Germline V gene lookup returns CDR1 SEHNR and CDR2 FQNEAQ (reference sequence). The CDR3 loop spans 15 amino acids. The V gene lost 1 base and the J gene lost 0 bases, with 8 bases spanning the gap.

To note about this clone: The germline gene is not matched at one end of the junction; a read error may be the cause. The sample contains more than one DNA sequence encoding this CDR3. The chain combines TRBV7-6 with TRBJ1-2; 11 bases line up with TRBD1. Germline V CDR1 and CDR2: SGHVS, FNYEAQ. This CDR3 has 14 residues. The CDR3 protein is CASSPDRGLYGYTF. The CDR3 DNA follows: TGTGCCAGCAGCCCGGACAGGGGGCTCTATGGCTACACTTTC.

The gene calls are TRBV5-1 and TRBJ1-1; D is unclear. Germline V gene data show CDR1 as SGHRS and CDR2 as YFSETQ. Deletions cut 6 bases from V and 11 bases from J, with 17 bases between. The CDR3 is made up of 12 amino acids. The CDR3 is CASNVPGRGAFF. The DNA for the CDR3 is TGCGCCAGCAACGTTCCCGGCAGAGGGGCTTTCTTT.

V and J are TRBV2 and TRBJ2-5; possible D gene TRBD2, 6 bases. V was shortened by 7 bases and J by 5 bases, with 14 bases between the two germline ends. This CDR3 is built from 13 residues. Germline V gene lookup returns CDR1 SNHLY and CDR2 FYNNEI. The CDR3 DNA is TGTGCCAGCAAATACGGGGCGGGGGAGACCCAGTACTTC. This translates into CASKYGAGETQYF.

Remarks on this clone: One end of the junction fails to match germline, which may point to a read error. The chain links TRBV11-2 to TRBJ1-4; D not resolved. Germline V gene data show CDR1 as SGHAT and CDR2 as FQNNGV. The CDR3 loop spans 15 amino acids. The CDR3 is CVSSLGEGTNEKLFF. The CDR3 nucleotides are TGTGTCAGCAGCCTCGGGGAGGGAACTAATGAAAAACTGTTTTTT.

The chain is built from TRBV28 and TRBJ2-7; 8 nucleotides match TRBD1. Germline V gene data show CDR1 as MDHEN and CDR2 as SYDVKM. The CDR3 totals 14 residues. V trimming: 5 bases; J trimming: 0 bases; junction bases outside the gene matches: 3. CDR3 in DNA: TGTGCCAGCAGTGGACAGGGCAGCTCCTACGAGCAGTACTTC. This encodes CASSGQGSSYEQYF.

The chain recombines TRBV10-3 with TRBJ1-1; weak D call: TRBD1 (6 bases). Germline CDR1 is ENHRY and CDR2 is SYGVKD. V was trimmed by 7 bases and J by 2 bases, leaving 11 bases between them. The CDR3 extends over 13 amino acids. CDR3 region: CAITRTENTEAFF. CDR3 nucleotides: TGTGCCATCACCCGGACAGAAAACACTGAAGCTTTCTTT.

CDR3: CASSRDRGASEQYF. CDR3 bases: TGTGCCAGCAGCCGAGACAGGGGGGCCTCCGAGCAGTACTTC. The chain employs TRBV7-9 and TRBJ2-7, with 9 bases fitting TRBD1. Germline V gives CDR1 SEHNR, CDR2 FQNEAQ (reference sequence). The CDR3 is 14 residues long. V dropped 5 bases and J dropped 6; count of bases not matched to a gene: 8.

The chain links TRBV9 to TRBJ2-3; TRBD2 might be the D (5 bases). The CDR3 has 13 residues. Trimming removed 2 bases at V and 5 bases at J, with 9 bases between. In germline, CDR1 is SGDLS, CDR2 YYNGEE. The CDR3 sequence: CASSVEGLDTQYF. The CDR3 DNA is TGTGCCAGCAGCGTCGAGGGATTAGATACGCAGTATTTT.

This sequence joins TRBV28 and TRBJ1-3; 10 nucleotides line up with TRBD1. V lost 4 bases and J lost 4; bases outside the gene matches: 7. This CDR3 is built from 16 residues. From germline, CDR1 is MDHEN and CDR2 SYDVKM. In DNA, the CDR3 is TGTGCCAGCAGTTCCCCGGGACAGGGGTCCGGAAACACCATATATTTT. Translation: CASSSPGQGSGNTIYF.

V gene TRBV30 combines with J gene TRBJ2-1; 13 nucleotides match TRBD2. The V and J ends lost 0 bases and 6 bases, in that order; junction bases with no gene match: 8. Looked up from germline, CDR1 is GTSNPN and CDR2 is SVGIG (reference sequence). This CDR3 is built from 17 residues. In DNA form, the CDR3 reads TGTGCCTGGAGTGTATCCCGGACTAGCGGGAGTCCCAATGAGCAGTTCTTC. Its translation: CAWSVSRTSGSPNEQFF.

The CDR3 coding sequence is TGTGCCAGCAGCCAGGGACTAGCGGGAGAGACCCAGTACTTC. Translated, it gives CASSQGLAGETQYF. The chain is built from TRBV14 and TRBJ2-5; 12 bases line up with TRBD2. This CDR3 is built from 14 residues. Germline CDR1 is SGHDN and CDR2 is FVKESK. V lost 3 bases to trimming and J lost 4 bases; unmatched junction nucleotides: 0.

This chain connects TRBV4-1 to TRBJ2-1; 8 bases line up with TRBD2. Looked up from germline, CDR1 is MGHRA and CDR2 is YSYEKL. Trimming cost V 1 base and J 6 bases; bases outside gene matches: 8. The CDR3 runs to 16 residues. This CDR3 reads CASSQAVAGSLNEQFF. CDR3 DNA sequence: TGCGCCAGCAGCCAAGCAGTAGCGGGATCTCTCAATGAGCAGTTCTTC.

This clone was seen a few times. The chain carries TRBV28 and TRBJ1-5; 10 bases are a match to TRBD1. J gave up 6 bases and V 5 bases, and 10 bases lay outside the gene matches. The CDR3 has 16 residues. The germline V gene encodes CDR1 MDHEN and CDR2 SYDVKM. Here the CDR3 reads CASSLRDRGESQPQHF. The CDR3 nucleotides read TGTGCCAGCAGTCTCCGGGACAGGGGTGAGAGTCAGCCCCAGCATTTT.

This clone was observed once. A read error may account for a junction end that differs from germline. The rearrangement links TRBV7-7 to TRBJ2-3; D unclear. This CDR3 is built from 15 residues. Germline CDR1 SSHAT, CDR2 FNYEAQ (reference sequence). The CDR3 DNA follows: TGTGCTAGCAGCTTAAGTCTAGAATTCGCAGATACGCAGTATTTT. Translating it yields CASSLSLEFADTQYF.

J is TRBJ2-2 and V is TRBV9, with 10 bases that match TRBD2. There are 15 residues in the CDR3. The germline gives CDR1 SGDLS, CDR2 YYNGEE. Germline trimming cut 1 base from V and 4 bases from J; bases unmatched to any gene: 1. CDR3 region: CASSVLAGATGELFF. The CDR3 bases are TGTGCCAGCAGCGTACTAGCGGGAGCCACCGGGGAGCTGTTTTTT.

CDR3 loop: CASRTGQGAFGGYTF. CDR3 DNA sequence: TGTGCCAGTAGAACGGGACAGGGGGCTTTTGGTGGCTACACCTTC. V gene TRBV19 combines with J gene TRBJ1-2, with 12 bases fitting TRBD1. Germline CDR1 reads LNHDA; CDR2 reads SQIVND (reference sequence). J gave up 7 bases and V 6 bases, and 9 bases lay outside the gene matches. There are 15 residues in the CDR3.

This chain uses TRBV6-5 with TRBJ2-2, with D tentatively TRBD1 (6 bases). CDR1 and CDR2 from the germline V gene are MNHEY and SVGAGI. With 4 bases removed from V and 3 bases from J, the gap between germline ends came to 12 bases. This CDR3 contains 15 residues. The CDR3 loop is CASSFQGLDTGELFF. In DNA form, the CDR3 reads TGTGCCAGCAGTTTTCAGGGGTTGGACACCGGGGAGCTGTTTTTT.

The chain employs TRBV7-2 and TRBJ1-3; D is uncertain. The ends were cut back, 5 bases at V and 0 bases at J, with 8 bases in the middle. From germline, CDR1 is SGHTA and CDR2 FQGNSA. This CDR3 comprises 14 residues. The CDR3, as DNA: TGTGCCAGCAGCCCTTTGAGCTCTGGAAACACCATATATTTT. This sequence encodes CASSPLSSGNTIYF.

The chain employs TRBV4-1 and TRBJ2-1, with a tentative D call TRBD2 (6 bases). Trimming stripped 5 bases from V and 8 bases from J, with 19 bases between. Germline V gene sequence: CDR1 MGHRA, CDR2 YSYEKL. This CDR3 spans 15 amino acids. CDR3: CASSEVLTSDHEQFF. The DNA for the CDR3 is TGCGCCAGCAGCGAAGTGCTGACTAGTGATCATGAGCAGTTCTTC.

The V call is TRBV29-1, the J call TRBJ2-1; TRBD2 aligns across 8 bases. From germline, CDR1 is SQVTM and CDR2 ANQGSEA. The CDR3 has 13 residues. CDR3 residues: CSGCERERYEQFF. Written as DNA, the CDR3 is TGCAGTGGGTGCGAGCGGGAGAGATATGAGCAGTTCTTC.

In its sample, this clone was seen a few times. This chain connects TRBV2 to TRBJ2-7; 9 bases map to TRBD2. The CDR3 length is 15 residues. V lost 6 bases, J lost 5 bases, and 11 bases stayed unmatched. The germline V gene encodes CDR1 SNHLY and CDR2 FYNNEI. DNA for the CDR3: TGTGCCAGCAGCGCCTCGGCTAGCGGGATGAACGAGCAGTACTTC. Protein: CASSASASGMNEQYF.

This clone showed up just a few times. The J gene is TRBJ2-5, the V gene TRBV19, with TRBD2 matching 9 bases. The CDR3 totals 14 residues. The germline V gene has CDR1 LNHDA and CDR2 SQIVND (reference sequence). J was trimmed by 4 bases and V by 5 bases; bases with no gene match: 5. The CDR3 DNA reads as TGTGCCAGTAGTCTTAGGCGGGGGGGAGAGACCCAGTACTTC. This gives the protein CASSLRRGGETQYF.

V is TRBV7-8 and J is TRBJ2-7, with a possible D match to TRBD2 (6 bases). The germline gives CDR1 SGHVS, CDR2 FQNEAQ. Trimming took off 7 bases at V and 4 bases at J, with 17 bases between the two ends. The CDR3 has 14 residues. CDR3 sequence reads: CASTSGGVYYEQYF. CDR3 DNA sequence: TGTGCCAGCACCTCCGGGGGAGTTTATTACGAGCAGTACTTC.

This chain joins TRBV7-8 and TRBJ2-7; 9 positions agree with TRBD1. Germline assignment: CDR1 SGHVS and CDR2 FQNEAQ. Losses at the gene ends were 4 bases for V and 6 bases for J; bases not matched to a gene: 4. This CDR3 has 13 amino acids. CDR3 protein: CASSWDRAGEQYF. CDR3 nucleotides: TGTGCCAGCAGCTGGGACAGGGCGGGCGAGCAGTACTTC.

The chain's CDR3 is CASSGRFTGTRDTEAFF. CDR3 DNA: TGTGCCAGCAGTGGCCGATTTACAGGGACCAGGGACACTGAAGCTTTCTTT. The chain combines TRBV25-1 with TRBJ1-1; weak D call: TRBD1 (6 bases). V was trimmed by 4 bases and J by 3 bases, leaving 21 bases between them. The CDR3 runs 17 residues. Per germline, CDR1 MGHDK and CDR2 SYGVNS.

The chain has TRBV19 and TRBJ2-5; 11 positions agree with TRBD2. This CDR3 is 16 amino acids long. The germline CDR1 and CDR2 sequences are LNHDA and SQIVND (reference sequence). V lost 4 bases to trimming and J lost 2 bases; unmatched junction nucleotides: 6. The CDR3 nucleotides are TGTGCCAGTAGTACCTGGGGGACTAGCGGACAAGAGACCCAGTACTTC. Protein: CASSTWGTSGQETQYF.

The chain is built from TRBV19 and TRBJ2-7; 8 bases are shared with TRBD2. Germline lookup yields CDR1 LNHDA and CDR2 SQIVND (reference sequence). V lost 5 bases to trimming and J lost 4 bases; unmatched junction nucleotides: 13. The CDR3 spans 16 residues. CDR3 sequence reads: CASSSFGEREKYEQYF. In nucleotides, the CDR3 is TGTGCCAGTAGTTCCTTCGGGGAGCGGGAGAAGTACGAGCAGTACTTC.